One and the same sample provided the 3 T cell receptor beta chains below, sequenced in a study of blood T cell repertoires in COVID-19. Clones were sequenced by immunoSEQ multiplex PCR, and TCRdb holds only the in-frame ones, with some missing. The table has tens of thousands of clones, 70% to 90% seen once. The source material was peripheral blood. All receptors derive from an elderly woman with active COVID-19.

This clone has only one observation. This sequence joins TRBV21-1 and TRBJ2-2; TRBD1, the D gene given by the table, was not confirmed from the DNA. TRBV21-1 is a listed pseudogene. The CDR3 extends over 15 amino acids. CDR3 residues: CASLTGQGESGELFF. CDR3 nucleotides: TGTGCCAGTCTTACGGGACAGGGGGAGTCAGGGGAGCTGTTTTTT.

The CDR3 bases are TGTGCCAGCAGCGTAGCCGGACATAGCAATCAGCCCCAGCATTTT. Encoded protein: CASSVAGHSNQPQHF. The genes are TRBV9 and TRBJ1-5; D is possibly TRBD1 (5 bases). V lost 0 bases and J 0 bases, leaving 7 bases between the germline ends. CDR1 and CDR2 (germline): SGDLS, YYNGEE. The CDR3 totals 15 residues.

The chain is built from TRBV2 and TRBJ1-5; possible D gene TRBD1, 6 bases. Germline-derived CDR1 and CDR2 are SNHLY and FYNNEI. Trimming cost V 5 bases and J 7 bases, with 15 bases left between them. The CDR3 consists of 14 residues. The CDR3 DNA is TGTGCCAGCAGTCCGGACAGACTGGTGCAGCCCCAGCATTTT. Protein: CASSPDRLVQPQHF.